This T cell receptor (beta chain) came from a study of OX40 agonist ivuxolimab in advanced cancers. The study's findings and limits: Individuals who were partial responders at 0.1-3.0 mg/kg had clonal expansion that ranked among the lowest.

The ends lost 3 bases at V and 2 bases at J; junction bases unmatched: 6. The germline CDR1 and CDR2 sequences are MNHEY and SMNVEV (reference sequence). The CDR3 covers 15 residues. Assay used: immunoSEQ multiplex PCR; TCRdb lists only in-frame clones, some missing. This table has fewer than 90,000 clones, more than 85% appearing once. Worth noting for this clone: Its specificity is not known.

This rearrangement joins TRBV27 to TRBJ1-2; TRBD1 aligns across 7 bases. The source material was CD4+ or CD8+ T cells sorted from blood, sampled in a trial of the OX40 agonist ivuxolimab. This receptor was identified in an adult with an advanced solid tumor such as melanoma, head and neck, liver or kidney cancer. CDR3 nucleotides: TGTGCCAGCAGTTTCCTCCCGGGACAGAACTATGGCTACACCTTC. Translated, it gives CASSFLPGQNYGYTF.